The TCR beta chain under discussion was sequenced for a study of identical twins. Trimming left V 5 bases short and J 0 bases short, with 14 bases between. The CDR3 length is 16 residues. Per germline, CDR1 SGHAT and CDR2 FQNNGV. General study findings and limits: Cord blood beta clonotypes that were abundant carried fewer insertions, and memory repertoires showed no such trend.

Template switching created a universal primer site, and the cDNA included unique molecular identifiers. TCRdb re-analysed the 5' RACE reads in MiXCR, keeping a single row per CDR3 protein. The table lists around 220,000 distinct CDR3 sequences, around 15% of them singletons. A remark on this clonotype: The antigen is not known.

The sequenced sample was memory (CD45RO+) T cells sorted from blood. The chain couples TRBV11-2 to TRBJ2-1; D may be TRBD2 (6 bases). The sequence was collected from a woman younger than 35 in good health. The CDR3: CASSIRRGSSYNEQFF. In DNA form, the CDR3 reads TGTGCCAGCAGCATTAGGCGGGGCAGCTCCTACAATGAGCAGTTCTTC.